This is a list of T cell receptor beta chains from one sample in a study of cytomegalovirus exposure and HLA in healthy donors. Method: immunoSEQ multiplex PCR; TCRdb's copy keeps in-frame clones and lacks some. The table has 95,000 to 150,000 clones, approximately 10% seen once. The sequenced sample was PBMCs. Every receptor here comes from a woman between 18 and 29 years old in good health and CMV-seropositive. CDR3s include the opening cysteine and the closing phenylalanine or tryptophan. The order of the fields is CDR3 protein, CDR3 DNA, J gene, clone size, D gene, V gene. The D gene is left open where the match is weak. Rows give clone size only sometimes, using once, few, many, or a class for an expanded clone.

cdr3_aa: CASSLSENTEAFF; cdr3_nt: TGTGCCAGCAGTTTGTCAGAGAACACTGAAGCTTTCTTT; j_call: TRBJ1-1; clone_size: few; d_call: -; v_call: TRBV6-6
cdr3_aa: CASSFPPAGGVETQYF; cdr3_nt: TGTGCCAGCTCATTCCCTCCAGCGGGAGGCGTAGAGACCCAGTACTTC; j_call: TRBJ2-5; clone_size: few; d_call: TRBD2; v_call: TRBV7-8
cdr3_aa: CASSPWGSGGQRETQYF; cdr3_nt: TGTGCCAGCTCACCATGGGGGTCAGGGGGCCAAAGGGAGACCCAGTACTTC; j_call: TRBJ2-5; clone_size: -; d_call: TRBD1; v_call: TRBV18
cdr3_aa: CASSPVGSGLKSYEQYF; cdr3_nt: TGTGCCAGCAGCCCGGTCGGGTCAGGGCTTAAATCCTACGAGCAGTACTTC; j_call: TRBJ2-7; clone_size: few; d_call: -; v_call: TRBV7-8
cdr3_aa: CASSHGEEVTGELFF; cdr3_nt: TGTGCCAGCAGCCACGGGGAGGAAGTCACCGGGGAGCTGTTTTTT; j_call: TRBJ2-2; clone_size: -; d_call: -; v_call: TRBV6-5
cdr3_aa: CASSLVNQPQHF; cdr3_nt: TGTGCCAGCAGTTTAGTAAATCAGCCCCAGCATTTT; j_call: TRBJ1-5; clone_size: few; d_call: -; v_call: TRBV28
cdr3_aa: CASSFTGTSGNEQFF; cdr3_nt: TGTGCCAGCAGTTTCACCGGGACTAGCGGCAATGAGCAGTTCTTC; j_call: TRBJ2-1; clone_size: -; d_call: TRBD2; v_call: TRBV7-2
cdr3_aa: CASSLNGETQYF; cdr3_nt: TGTGCCAGCAGCTTAAACGGAGAGACCCAGTACTTC; j_call: TRBJ2-5; clone_size: -; d_call: -; v_call: TRBV7-9
cdr3_aa: CASSPMTAKRHEQYF; cdr3_nt: TGTGCCAGCAGTCCAATGACAGCGAAACGCCACGAGCAGTACTTC; j_call: TRBJ2-7; clone_size: -; d_call: -; v_call: TRBV27
cdr3_aa: CASFQGMRPTDTQYF; cdr3_nt: TGTGCCAGCTTCCAGGGGATGAGGCCCACAGATACGCAGTATTTT; j_call: TRBJ2-3; clone_size: few; d_call: -; v_call: TRBV6-1
cdr3_aa: CASSLSTGGGDTQYF; cdr3_nt: TGCGCCAGCAGCTTATCCACGGGGGGGGGAGATACGCAGTATTTT; j_call: TRBJ2-3; clone_size: -; d_call: TRBD2; v_call: TRBV5-1
cdr3_aa: CATRTGSVSGNTIYF; cdr3_nt: TGTGCCACCCGGACAGGGAGCGTCTCTGGAAACACCATATATTTT; j_call: TRBJ1-3; clone_size: -; d_call: TRBD1; v_call: TRBV6-4
cdr3_aa: CASSSGGQEKLFF; cdr3_nt: TGTGCCAGCAGTTCAGGGGGCCAGGAAAAACTGTTTTTT; j_call: TRBJ1-4; clone_size: -; d_call: TRBD1; v_call: TRBV27
cdr3_aa: CASSSTGAGANVLTF; cdr3_nt: TGTGCCAGCAGCTCGACGGGAGCTGGGGCCAACGTCCTGACTTTC; j_call: TRBJ2-6; clone_size: -; d_call: -; v_call: TRBV7-9
cdr3_aa: CASSSGLADTGELFF; cdr3_nt: TGTGCCAGCAGCTCGGGACTAGCCGACACCGGGGAGCTGTTTTTT; j_call: TRBJ2-2; clone_size: -; d_call: TRBD2; v_call: TRBV7-8
cdr3_aa: CASSLEPGQGYTTEAFF; cdr3_nt: TGTGCCAGCAGCTTAGAACCGGGACAGGGGTATACCACTGAAGCTTTCTTT; j_call: TRBJ1-1; clone_size: few; d_call: TRBD1; v_call: TRBV7-6
cdr3_aa: CASSDLGGYNEQFF; cdr3_nt: TGTGCCAGCAGTGATTTAGGCGGCTACAATGAGCAGTTCTTC; j_call: TRBJ2-1; clone_size: -; d_call: -; v_call: TRBV2
cdr3_aa: CASSFLGTGAQETQYF; cdr3_nt: TGTGCCAGCAGTTTCCTGGGGACAGGGGCCCAAGAGACCCAGTACTTC; j_call: TRBJ2-5; clone_size: few; d_call: TRBD1; v_call: TRBV28
cdr3_aa: CASSPSTVFYGYTF; cdr3_nt: TGCGCCAGCAGCCCGTCCACAGTATTCTATGGCTACACCTTC; j_call: TRBJ1-2; clone_size: few; d_call: -; v_call: TRBV4-1
cdr3_aa: CAAGFAGGYNEQFF; cdr3_nt: TGTGCCGCTGGCTTCGCCGGAGGCTACAATGAGCAGTTCTTC; j_call: TRBJ2-1; clone_size: few; d_call: -; v_call: TRBV6-6
cdr3_aa: CASSGSSGTSTDTQYF; cdr3_nt: TGTGCCAGCAGCGGGTCTAGCGGAACTAGCACAGATACGCAGTATTTT; j_call: TRBJ2-3; clone_size: few; d_call: TRBD2; v_call: TRBV7-9
cdr3_aa: CASSKGQGEWANVLTF; cdr3_nt: TGTGCCAGCAGCAAGGGACAGGGGGAGTGGGCCAACGTCCTGACTTTC; j_call: TRBJ2-6; clone_size: -; d_call: TRBD1; v_call: TRBV7-9
cdr3_aa: CASSLGGAGTGELFF; cdr3_nt: TGTGCCAGCAGCTTAGGGGGCGCCGGCACCGGGGAGCTGTTTTTT; j_call: TRBJ2-2; clone_size: -; d_call: -; v_call: TRBV7-9
cdr3_aa: CASSSLGADTQYF; cdr3_nt: TGTGCCAGCAGTTCTCTCGGGGCAGATACGCAGTATTTT; j_call: TRBJ2-3; clone_size: -; d_call: -; v_call: TRBV27
cdr3_aa: CSVVINTTPGTEAFF; cdr3_nt: TGCAGCGTTGTGATAAACACGACCCCGGGCACTGAAGCTTTCTTT; j_call: TRBJ1-1; clone_size: few; d_call: -; v_call: TRBV29-1
cdr3_aa: CASSLGAQGTYGYTF; cdr3_nt: TGTGCCAGCAGTTTAGGAGCCCAGGGGACGTATGGCTACACCTTC; j_call: TRBJ1-2; clone_size: -; d_call: -; v_call: TRBV27
cdr3_aa: CASSFRVLNSYNEQFF; cdr3_nt: TGTGCCAGCAGTTTTCGGGTACTTAACTCCTACAATGAGCAGTTCTTC; j_call: TRBJ2-1; clone_size: few; d_call: -; v_call: TRBV28
cdr3_aa: CASSPGTITYEQYF; cdr3_nt: TGTGCCAGCTCACCTGGGACTATCACCTACGAGCAGTACTTC; j_call: TRBJ2-7; clone_size: few; d_call: TRBD2; v_call: TRBV18
cdr3_aa: CASISVAGELFF; cdr3_nt: TGCGCCAGCATATCGGTCGCCGGGGAGCTGTTTTTT; j_call: TRBJ2-2; clone_size: few; d_call: -; v_call: TRBV10-2
cdr3_aa: CASSIGDRGAGELFF; cdr3_nt: TGTGCCAGTAGTATCGGGGACAGGGGAGCCGGGGAGCTGTTTTTT; j_call: TRBJ2-2; clone_size: few; d_call: TRBD1; v_call: TRBV19
cdr3_aa: CASSTGTSAYNEQFF; cdr3_nt: TGTGCCAGCAGTACCGGGACATCGGCCTACAATGAGCAGTTCTTC; j_call: TRBJ2-1; clone_size: -; d_call: -; v_call: TRBV27
cdr3_aa: CASSLDMGGGNTIYF; cdr3_nt: TGCGCCAGCAGCTTGGATATGGGAGGCGGAAACACCATATATTTT; j_call: TRBJ1-3; clone_size: few; d_call: -; v_call: TRBV5-1
cdr3_aa: CASKRQNSPLHF; cdr3_nt: TGTGCCAGCAAAAGACAGAATTCACCCCTCCACTTT; j_call: TRBJ1-6; clone_size: -; d_call: -; v_call: TRBV2
cdr3_aa: CASNLGQAPNQPQHF; cdr3_nt: TGTGCCAGCAATTTGGGACAGGCCCCTAATCAGCCCCAGCATTTT; j_call: TRBJ1-5; clone_size: many; d_call: TRBD1; v_call: TRBV2
cdr3_aa: CASSQLGGGGGTQETQYF; cdr3_nt: TGTGCCAGCAGCCAACTAGGGGGCGGCGGGGGGACTCAAGAGACCCAGTACTTC; j_call: TRBJ2-5; clone_size: few; d_call: -; v_call: TRBV7-8
cdr3_aa: CASSESTTGAYEQYF; cdr3_nt: TGCGCCAGCAGTGAGTCGACAACAGGGGCCTACGAGCAGTACTTC; j_call: TRBJ2-7; clone_size: -; d_call: TRBD1; v_call: TRBV10-2
cdr3_aa: CASRVLAGAYNEQFF; cdr3_nt: TGTGCCAGCCGAGTGTTAGCGGGAGCCTACAATGAGCAGTTCTTC; j_call: TRBJ2-1; clone_size: few; d_call: TRBD2; v_call: TRBV28